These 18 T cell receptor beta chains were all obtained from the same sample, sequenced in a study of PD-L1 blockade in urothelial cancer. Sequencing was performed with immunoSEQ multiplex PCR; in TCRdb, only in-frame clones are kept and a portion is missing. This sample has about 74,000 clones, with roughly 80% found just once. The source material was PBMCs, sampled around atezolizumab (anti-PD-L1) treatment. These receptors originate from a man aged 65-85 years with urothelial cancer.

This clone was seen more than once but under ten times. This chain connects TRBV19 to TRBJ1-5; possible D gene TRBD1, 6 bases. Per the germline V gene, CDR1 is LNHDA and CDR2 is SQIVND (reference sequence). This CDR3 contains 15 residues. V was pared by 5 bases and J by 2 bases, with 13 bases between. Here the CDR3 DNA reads TGTGCCAGTAGTCGTGGGTCAGGGGGCAATCAGCCCCAGCATTTT. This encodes CASSRGSGGNQPQHF.

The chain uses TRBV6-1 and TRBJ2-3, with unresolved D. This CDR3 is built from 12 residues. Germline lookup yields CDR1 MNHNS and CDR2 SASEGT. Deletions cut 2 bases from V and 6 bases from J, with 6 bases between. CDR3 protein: CASSEQTDTQYF. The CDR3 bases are TGTGCCAGCAGTGAACAAACTGATACGCAGTATTTT.

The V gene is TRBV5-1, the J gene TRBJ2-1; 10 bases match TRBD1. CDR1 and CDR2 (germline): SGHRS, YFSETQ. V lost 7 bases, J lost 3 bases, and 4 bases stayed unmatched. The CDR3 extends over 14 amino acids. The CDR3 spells CASSGTGDYNEQFF. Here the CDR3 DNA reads TGCGCCAGCTCCGGGACAGGGGACTACAATGAGCAGTTCTTC.

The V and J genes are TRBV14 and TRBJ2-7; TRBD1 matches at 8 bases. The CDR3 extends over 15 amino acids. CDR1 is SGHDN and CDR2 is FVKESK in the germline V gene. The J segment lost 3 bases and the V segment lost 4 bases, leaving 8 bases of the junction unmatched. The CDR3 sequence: CASSPLGDRGYEQYF. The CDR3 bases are TGTGCCAGCAGCCCCTTGGGTGACAGGGGCTACGAGCAGTACTTC.

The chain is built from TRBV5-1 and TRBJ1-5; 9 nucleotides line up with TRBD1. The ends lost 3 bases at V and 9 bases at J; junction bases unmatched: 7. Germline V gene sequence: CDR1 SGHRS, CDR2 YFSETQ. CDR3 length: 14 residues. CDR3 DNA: TGCGCCAGCAGCTGGACAGGGGCTGATTCGCCCCAGCATTTT. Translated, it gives CASSWTGADSPQHF.

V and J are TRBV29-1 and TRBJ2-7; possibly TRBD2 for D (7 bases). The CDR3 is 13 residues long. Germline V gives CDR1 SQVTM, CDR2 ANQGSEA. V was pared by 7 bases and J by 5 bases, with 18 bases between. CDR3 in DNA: TGCAGCGGCGGCCCCGGGGGGCTCAACGAGCAGTACTTC. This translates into CSGGPGGLNEQYF.

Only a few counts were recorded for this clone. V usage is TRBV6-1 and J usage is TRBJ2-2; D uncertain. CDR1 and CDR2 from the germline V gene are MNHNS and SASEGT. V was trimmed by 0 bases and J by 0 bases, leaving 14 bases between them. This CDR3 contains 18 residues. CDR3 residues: CASSEARDGAANTGELFF. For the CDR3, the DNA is TGTGCCAGCAGTGAAGCACGAGACGGAGCCGCGAACACCGGGGAGCTGTTTTTT.

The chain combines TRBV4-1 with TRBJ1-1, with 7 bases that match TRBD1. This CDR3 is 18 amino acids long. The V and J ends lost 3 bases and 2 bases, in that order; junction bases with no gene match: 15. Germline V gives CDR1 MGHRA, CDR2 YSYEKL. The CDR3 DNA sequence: TGCGCCAGCAGCCAGGGCTGGGGACAGATACCTCTCAACACTGAAGCTTTCTTT. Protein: CASSQGWGQIPLNTEAFF.

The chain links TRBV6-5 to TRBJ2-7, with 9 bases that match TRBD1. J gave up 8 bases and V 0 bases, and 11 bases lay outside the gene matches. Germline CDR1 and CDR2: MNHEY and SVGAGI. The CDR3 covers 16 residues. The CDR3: CASSYSRGTGRGQQYF. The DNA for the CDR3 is TGTGCCAGCAGTTACTCGAGAGGGACAGGGAGGGGTCAGCAGTACTTC.

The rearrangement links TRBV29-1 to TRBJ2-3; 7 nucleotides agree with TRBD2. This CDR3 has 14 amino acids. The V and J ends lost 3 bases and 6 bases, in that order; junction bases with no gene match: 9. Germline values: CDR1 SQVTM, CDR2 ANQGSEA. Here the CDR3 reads CSVETRGEGDTQYF. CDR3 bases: TGCAGCGTTGAGACTCGAGGGGAGGGCGATACGCAGTATTTT.

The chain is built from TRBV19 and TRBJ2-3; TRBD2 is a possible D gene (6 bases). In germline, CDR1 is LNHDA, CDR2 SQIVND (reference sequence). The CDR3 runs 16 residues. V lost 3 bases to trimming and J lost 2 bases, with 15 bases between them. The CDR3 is CASSIGPRDPTDTQYF. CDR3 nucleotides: TGTGCCAGTAGTATCGGTCCGCGGGACCCCACAGATACGCAGTATTTT.

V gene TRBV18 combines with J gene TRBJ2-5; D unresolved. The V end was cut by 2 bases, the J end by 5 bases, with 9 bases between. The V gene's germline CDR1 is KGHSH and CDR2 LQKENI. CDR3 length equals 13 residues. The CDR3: CASSPRLSETQYF. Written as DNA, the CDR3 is TGTGCCAGCTCACCAAGACTCTCGGAGACCCAGTACTTC.

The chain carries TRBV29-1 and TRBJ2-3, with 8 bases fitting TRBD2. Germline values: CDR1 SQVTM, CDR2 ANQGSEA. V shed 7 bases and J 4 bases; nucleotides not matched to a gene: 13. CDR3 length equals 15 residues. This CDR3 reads CSAGGAGGTADTQYF. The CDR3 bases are TGCAGCGCCGGGGGGGCGGGAGGAACGGCAGATACGCAGTATTTT.

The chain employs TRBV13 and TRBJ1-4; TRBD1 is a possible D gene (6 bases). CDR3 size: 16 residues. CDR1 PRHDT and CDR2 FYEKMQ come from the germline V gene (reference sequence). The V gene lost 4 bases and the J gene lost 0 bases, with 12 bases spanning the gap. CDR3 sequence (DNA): TGTGCCAGCAGCTCCAGACGGACAGCAACTAATGAAAAACTGTTTTTT. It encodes CASSSRRTATNEKLFF.

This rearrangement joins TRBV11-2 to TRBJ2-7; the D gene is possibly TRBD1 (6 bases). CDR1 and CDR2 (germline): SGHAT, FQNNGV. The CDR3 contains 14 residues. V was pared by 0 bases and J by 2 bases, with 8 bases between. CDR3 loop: CASSLEQGPYEQYF. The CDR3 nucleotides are TGTGCCAGCAGCTTAGAACAGGGTCCCTACGAGCAGTACTTC.

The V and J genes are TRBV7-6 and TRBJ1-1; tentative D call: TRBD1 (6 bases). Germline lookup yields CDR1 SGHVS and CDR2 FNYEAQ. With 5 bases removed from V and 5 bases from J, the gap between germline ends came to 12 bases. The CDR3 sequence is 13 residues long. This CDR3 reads CASSQGGGTEAFF. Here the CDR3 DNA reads TGTGCCAGCAGCCAAGGGGGGGGGACTGAAGCTTTCTTT.

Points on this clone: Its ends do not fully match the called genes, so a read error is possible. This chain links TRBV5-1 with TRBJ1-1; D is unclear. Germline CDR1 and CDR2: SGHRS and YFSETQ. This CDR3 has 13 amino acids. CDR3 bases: TGCGCCAGCAGCTTGGATTTTTTGGCGGAGCTCTCATTT. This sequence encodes CASSLDFLAELSF.

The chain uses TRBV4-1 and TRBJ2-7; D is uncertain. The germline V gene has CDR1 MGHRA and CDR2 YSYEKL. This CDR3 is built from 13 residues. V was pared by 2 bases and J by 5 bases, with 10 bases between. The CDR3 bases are TGCGCCAGCAGCCAATACCGACAAGACGAGCAGTACTTC. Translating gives CASSQYRQDEQYF.